The 21 T cell receptor beta chains below come from one sample, sequenced in a study of cytomegalovirus exposure and HLA in healthy donors. Both 60 Vbeta primers and 13 Jbeta primers went into the PCR. Profiled with immunoSEQ multiplex PCR; TCRdb holds only in-frame clones, not every one. The sample shows 100,000 to 150,000 clones, about three quarters of them seen only once. The sample comprised PBMCs. These receptor sequences come from a man in his sixties in good health and CMV-seropositive.

The gene calls are TRBV18 and TRBJ1-5, with D maybe TRBD1 (5 bases). This CDR3 has 13 residues. Trimming left V 5 bases short and J 5 bases short, with 10 bases between. Germline CDR1 KGHSH, CDR2 LQKENI. CDR3 protein: CASSGADDQPQHF. The CDR3 DNA reads TGTGCCAGCTCAGGGGCTGATGATCAGCCCCAGCATTTT.

The rearrangement uses TRBV28 and TRBJ1-4, with D uncertain. Deletions cut 0 bases from V and 6 bases from J, with 14 bases between. Per the germline V gene, CDR1 is MDHEN and CDR2 is SYDVKM. This CDR3 comprises 16 residues. The CDR3 is CASSLWARGQDEKLFF. The CDR3, as DNA: TGTGCCAGCAGTTTATGGGCGAGAGGGCAGGATGAAAAACTGTTTTTT. The full variable domain, its missing parts supplied by reference TRBV28 and TRBJ1-4, is DVKVTQSSRYLVKRTGEKVFLECVQDMDHENMFWYRQDPGLGLRLIYFSYDVKMKEKGDIPEGYSVSREKKERFSLILESASTNQTSMYLCASSLWARGQDEKLFFGSGTQLSVL.

The V gene is TRBV29-1, the J gene TRBJ2-5; the match to TRBD2 covers 9 bases. Germline trimming cut 7 bases from V and 5 bases from J; bases unmatched to any gene: 8. This CDR3 contains 13 residues. The V gene's germline CDR1 is SQVTM and CDR2 ANQGSEA. CDR3 nucleotide sequence: TGCAGCGCTCAAGGGACTAGCTGGGAGACCCAGTACTTC. This encodes CSAQGTSWETQYF.

The gene calls are TRBV7-2 and TRBJ2-1; 15 bases fit TRBD2. CDR1 SGHTA and CDR2 FQGNSA come from the germline V gene. J lost 8 bases, V lost 5 bases, and 7 bases had no gene match. This CDR3 comprises 16 residues. CDR3: CASSRGLAGGRDEQFF. For the CDR3, the DNA is TGTGCCAGCAGCAGGGGACTAGCGGGGGGCAGGGATGAGCAGTTCTTC. The full variable domain, in which reference TRBV7-2 and TRBJ2-1 provide the parts outside the CDR3, is GAGVSQSPSNKVTEKGKDVELRCDPISGHTALYWYRQSLGQGLEFLIYFQGNSAPDKSGLPSDRFSAERTGGSVSTLTIQRTQQEDSAVYLCASSRGLAGGRDEQFFGPGTRLTVL.

J is TRBJ2-1 and V is TRBV6-1; 7 nucleotides line up with TRBD2. Germline-derived CDR1 and CDR2 are MNHNS and SASEGT. The CDR3 is 16 amino acids. J lost 7 bases, V lost 2 bases, and 11 bases had no gene match. CDR3 DNA: TGTGCCAGCAGTGAATTGAGGGGCTTCGGGGGGAATGAGCAGTTCTTC. Amino acid sequence: CASSELRGFGGNEQFF.

The rearrangement joins TRBV6-1 to TRBJ2-1, with D possibly matching TRBD2 (6 bases). Trimming took off 0 bases at V and 4 bases at J, with 10 bases between the two ends. There are 15 residues in the CDR3. Looked up from germline, CDR1 is MNHNS and CDR2 is SASEGT. The CDR3 sequence is CASSEARGSYNEQFF. The CDR3 coding sequence is TGTGCCAGCAGTGAAGCGCGGGGTTCTTACAATGAGCAGTTCTTC.

The chain employs TRBV5-1 and TRBJ2-5, with D perhaps matching TRBD1 (7 bases). Trimming shortened V by 3 bases and J by 1 base, and 10 bases separated the two germline ends. Germline-derived CDR1 and CDR2 are SGHRS and YFSETQ. CDR3 length equals 14 residues. The CDR3 sequence: CASSWRDSQETQYF. In DNA form, the CDR3 reads TGCGCCAGCAGCTGGCGGGACAGCCAAGAGACCCAGTACTTC.

This chain joins TRBV5-1 and TRBJ1-6; the D is unclear. Germline V gene lookup returns CDR1 SGHRS and CDR2 YFSETQ. This CDR3 is 15 amino acids long. Trimming left V 0 bases short and J 7 bases short, with 11 bases between. CDR3 residues: CASSLGVAVNSPLHF. CDR3 DNA sequence: TGCGCCAGCAGCTTGGGTGTGGCAGTGAATTCACCCCTCCACTTT. The full variable domain, its missing parts supplied by reference TRBV5-1 and TRBJ1-6, is KAGVTQTPRYLIKTRGQQVTLSCSPISGHRSVSWYQQTPGQGLQFLFEYFSETQRNKGNFPGRFSGRQFSNSRSEMNVSTLELGDSALYLCASSLGVAVNSPLHFGNGTRLTVT.

The DNA for the CDR3 is TGTGCCAGCAGGACTAACCTACAGGGGGCAGGGGGCTACACCTTC. Residues: CASRTNLQGAGGYTF. V gene TRBV25-1 combines with J gene TRBJ1-2, with TRBD1 matching over 9 bases. V trimming: 6 bases; J trimming: 8 bases; junction bases outside the gene matches: 13. This CDR3 region has 15 residues. Germline V gene data show CDR1 as MGHDK and CDR2 as SYGVNS.

The CDR3 coding sequence is TGTGCCTGGAGTGTTAGTAGATTCGCCCGCTCTGGAAACACCATATATTTT. This codes for CAWSVSRFARSGNTIYF. The V and J genes are TRBV30 and TRBJ1-3; D remains unclear. Trimming took off 0 bases at V and 0 bases at J, with 15 bases between the two ends. Germline loops: CDR1 GTSNPN, CDR2 SVGIG (reference sequence). This CDR3 is 17 amino acids long.

The chain combines TRBV18 with TRBJ2-1; no clear D gene. CDR1 and CDR2 (germline): KGHSH, LQKENI. V dropped 4 bases and J dropped 5 bases, with 9 bases sitting between them. The CDR3 length is 13 residues. The CDR3 reads CASSQGADNEQFF. The CDR3 region has the DNA TGTGCCAGCTCACAAGGCGCGGACAATGAGCAGTTCTTC.

The chain uses TRBV30 and TRBJ1-1, with D possibly TRBD1 on 5 matching bases. Trimming stripped 1 base from V and 10 bases from J, with 16 bases between. Germline V gene data show CDR1 as GTSNPN and CDR2 as SVGIG (reference sequence). This CDR3 is built from 13 residues. In DNA form, the CDR3 reads TGTGCCTGGAGTGGCAGGGTTGGGGGGAGAGCTTTCTTT. It yields the protein CAWSGRVGGRAFF. The full variable domain, completed using reference TRBV30 and TRBJ1-1, is SQTIHQWPATLVQPVGSPLSLECTVEGTSNPNLYWYRQAAGRGLQLLFYSVGIGQISSEVPQNLSASRPQDRQFILSSKKLLLSDSGFYLCAWSGRVGGRAFFGQGTRLTVV.

The V call is TRBV9, the J call TRBJ2-5; maybe TRBD2 (6 bases). In germline, CDR1 is SGDLS, CDR2 YYNGEE. Trimming left V 4 bases short and J 4 bases short, with 17 bases between. This CDR3 has 15 residues. This CDR3 is CASSPRGSWGETQYF. In DNA form, the CDR3 reads TGTGCCAGCAGCCCCCGGGGGAGCTGGGGAGAGACCCAGTACTTC.

This clone was detected once. The chain links TRBV30 to TRBJ1-5; D is possibly TRBD1 (5 bases). The CDR3 length is 16 residues. Trimming left V 0 bases short and J 2 bases short, with 14 bases between. CDR1 is GTSNPN, CDR2 SVGIG, per germline (reference sequence). The CDR3 here is CAWSVRQGNGNQPQHF. CDR3 DNA: TGTGCCTGGAGTGTAAGGCAGGGAAATGGCAATCAGCCCCAGCATTTT.

This chain connects TRBV7-2 to TRBJ2-3; a weak D match, TRBD2 (5 bases). Between the trimmed V and J ends, which lost 1 base and 2 bases, there was a span of 10 bases. The CDR3 sequence is 15 residues long. Germline V CDR1 and CDR2: SGHTA, FQGNSA. The CDR3 bases are TGTGCCAGCAGCTTAGTAGGGCTAGCCACAGATACGCAGTATTTT. This sequence encodes CASSLVGLATDTQYF.

This clone was detected a few times. This rearrangement joins TRBV9 to TRBJ2-7; 11 bases agree with TRBD1. Trimming removed 4 bases from V and 3 bases from J; junction bases left unmatched: 9. The CDR3 loop spans 16 amino acids. CDR1 SGDLS and CDR2 YYNGEE come from the germline V gene. This chain's CDR3 is CASSPGGGTGGYEQYF. CDR3 nucleotides: TGTGCCAGCAGCCCCGGCGGGGGGACAGGGGGCTACGAGCAGTACTTC.

The CDR3 is CASSAGQGGETQYF. In DNA, the CDR3 is TGTGCCAGCAGTGCCGGACAGGGCGGCGAGACCCAGTACTTC. V is TRBV27 and J is TRBJ2-5; 8 nucleotides align to TRBD1. Germline CDR1 is MNHEY and CDR2 is SMNVEV (reference sequence). With 5 bases clipped from V and 5 bases from J, the junction kept 7 bases outside the gene matches. The CDR3 is made up of 14 amino acids.

This clone was observed once. In nucleotides, the CDR3 is TGTGCCAGCAGCCCGCGGCAGGGGAGAACTGAAGCTTTCTTT. Protein sequence: CASSPRQGRTEAFF. The V call is TRBV28, the J call TRBJ1-1, with a tentative D call TRBD1 (6 bases). CDR1 MDHEN and CDR2 SYDVKM come from the germline V gene. CDR3 length equals 14 residues. With 6 bases removed from V and 5 bases from J, the gap between germline ends came to 16 bases.

The V call is TRBV6-1, the J call TRBJ2-5; TRBD2 agrees at 8 bases. This CDR3 is built from 17 residues. Germline V gene data show CDR1 as MNHNS and CDR2 as SASEGT. V was clipped by 1 base and J by 7 bases; unmatched bases: 14. The CDR3 sequence is CASSEVGRGVNRGTQYF. Written as DNA, the CDR3 is TGTGCCAGCAGTGAAGTGGGGCGGGGGGTGAATAGGGGGACCCAGTACTTC.

The chain joins TRBV4-1 to TRBJ2-7; the D is unclear. Trimming stripped 0 bases from V and 5 bases from J, with 8 bases between. Germline V CDR1 and CDR2: MGHRA, YSYEKL. The CDR3 consists of 13 residues. CDR3 loop: CASSQDGADEQYF. Here the CDR3 DNA reads TGCGCCAGCAGCCAAGATGGAGCCGACGAGCAGTACTTC.

The chain couples TRBV29-1 to TRBJ2-7; D uncertain. The germline gives CDR1 SQVTM, CDR2 ANQGSEA. V was trimmed by 6 bases and J by 3 bases, leaving 9 bases between them. The CDR3 sequence is 11 residues long. CDR3 in amino acids: CSVYLNYEQYF. In DNA form, the CDR3 reads TGCAGCGTCTACTTGAACTACGAGCAGTACTTC.